This TCR beta chain was sequenced for a study of cytomegalovirus exposure and HLA in healthy donors. Germline V CDR1 and CDR2: SGHTS, YDEGEE. The CDR3 loop spans 15 amino acids. V dropped 1 base and J dropped 1 base, with 11 bases sitting between them. Though probably carrying unrecorded immune exposures, donors were nominally healthy at sampling. PCR amplification relied on 60 Vbeta primers (plus 13 Jbeta primers). This table comes from immunoSEQ multiplex PCR, and its TCRdb copy is limited to in-frame clones, with some not included. Recorded for this sample: around 100,000 clones. The sequenced material came from PBMCs. The sequence was obtained from a man aged 45-65 years in good health and CMV-seronegative. J is TRBJ1-1 and V is TRBV5-8, with a tentative D call TRBD1 (6 bases). The DNA for the CDR3 is TGTGCCAGCAGCTTGAACGCAGGGGAGAACACTGAAGCTTTCTTT. Translated, it gives CASSLNAGENTEAFF.